Listed below are T cell receptor beta chains from one sample, sequenced in a study of blood T cell repertoires in COVID-19. Generated by immunoSEQ multiplex PCR, the TCRdb table keeps only in-frame clones and is missing some. The data show 130,000 to 150,000 clones, roughly 90% seen once. Sequenced material: peripheral blood. Receptor source: a human donor in a cohort sampled during active COVID-19. The CDR3 runs from the conserved cysteine through the conserved F or W. A D gene is named only where the DNA matches it firmly. Expanded clones are given a class, and other clones once, few, many or no size at all.

v_gene	len	abundance	d_gene	j_gene	CDR3nt	CDR3aa
TRBV4-3	15	NA	TRBD1	TRBJ1-1	TGCGCCAGCAGCCAAATTCGACAGGGGAACACTGAAGCTTTCTTT	CASSQIRQGNTEAFF
TRBV10-3	18	NA	TRBD2	TRBJ2-5	TGTGCCATCAGTGAGAGCGGTAGCGGGGCGTTATTCCAAGAGACCCAGTACTTC	CAISESGSGALFQETQYF
TRBV11-3	15	NA	NA	TRBJ2-2	TGTGCCAGCAGCCGCGGCTCTTTGAACACCGGGGAGCTGTTTTTT	CASSRGSLNTGELFF
TRBV19	14	NA	NA	TRBJ2-1	TGTGCCAGTGGCCCCGGGGGAGGCTACAATGAGCAGTTCTTC	CASGPGGGYNEQFF
TRBV6-5	13	NA	NA	TRBJ1-5	TGTGCCAGCAGGGGAGGCCTCTCTCGGCCCCAGCATTTT	CASRGGLSRPQHF
TRBV7-8	17	NA	TRBD1	TRBJ1-5	TGTGCCAGCAGCTTAGTGCGGGGACAGACTAGCAATCAGCCCCAGCATTTT	CASSLVRGQTSNQPQHF
TRBV7-9	13	NA	NA	TRBJ2-5	TGTGCCAGCAGCACGACTAGTTCGCAGACCCAGTACTTC	CASSTTSSQTQYF
TRBV29-1	17	NA	TRBD2	TRBJ2-3	TGCAGCGTTTATACCACTTCTAGCGGGACCCGGACATACGCGCAGTATTTT	CSVYTTSSGTRTYAQYF
TRBV19	15	NA	TRBD2	TRBJ2-1	TGTGCCAGTACCCTAGGGACTAGCGGGGGGAGCGAGCAGTTCTTC	CASTLGTSGGSEQFF
TRBV7-8	18	few	TRBD2	TRBJ2-4	TGTGCCAGCAGCCAACCGAGACTAGCGGAACTAGCCAAAAACATTCAGTACTTC	CASSQPRLAELAKNIQYF
TRBV15	14	once	NA	TRBJ1-5	TGTGCCACCAGCAGAGATAGGGGGAATCAGCCCCAGCATTTT	CATSRDRGNQPQHF
TRBV6-6	14	NA	NA	TRBJ2-7	TGTGCCAGCACCATGACAGGCGCAGCCTACGAGCAGTACTTC	CASTMTGAAYEQYF
TRBV19	14	NA	NA	TRBJ1-2	TGTGCCAGTAGTATTGGTGGCGGAGTCTATGGCTACACCTTC	CASSIGGGVYGYTF
TRBV7-3	16	NA	NA	TRBJ2-2	TGTGCCAGCAGCTTAAGTCCCAGGTTAGCGGCCGGGGAGCTGTTTTTT	CASSLSPRLAAGELFF
TRBV7-2	17	NA	NA	TRBJ1-1	TGTGCCAGCAGCTTACAGGGGTCCTACTCGCCGAACACTGAAGCTTTCTTT	CASSLQGSYSPNTEAFF
TRBV7-6	14	NA	NA	TRBJ1-5	TGTGCCAGCAGCTTAAGCTATAGCAATCAGCCCCAGCATTTT	CASSLSYSNQPQHF
TRBV7-9	15	few	TRBD1	TRBJ2-3	TGTGCCAGCAGCTGGGGACAGACCAGCACAGATACGCAGTATTTT	CASSWGQTSTDTQYF
TRBV12-3/TRBV12-4	13	NA	NA	TRBJ1-3	TGTGCCAGCAGTTTAATACGGGGAAACACCATATATTTT	CASSLIRGNTIYF
TRBV7-9	13	NA	TRBD1	TRBJ1-3	TGTGCCAGCAGCCGGGACAGGGATAACACCATATATTTT	CASSRDRDNTIYF
TRBV5-1	19	NA	TRBD2	TRBJ2-7	TGCGCCAGCAGCTTGGAAAGGACTAGCGTAGAGCCACCGAAACGCGAGCAGTACTTC	CASSLERTSVEPPKREQYF
TRBV5-1	14	NA	TRBD1	TRBJ1-6	TGCGCCAGCAGCTCGGGACAGAGGGATTCACCCCTCCACTTT	CASSSGQRDSPLHF
TRBV4-3	13	NA	NA	TRBJ2-1	TGCGCCAGCAGCCAACCAGGGTACAATGAGCAGTTCTTC	CASSQPGYNEQFF
TRBV7-6	15	NA	NA	TRBJ1-3	TGTGCCAGCAGCTTATCAAACAGGGAGGGAAACACCATATATTTT	CASSLSNREGNTIYF
TRBV7-2	15	NA	TRBD1	TRBJ2-1	TGTGCCAGCAGCTCGACAGGGGGATCTTACAATGAGCAGTTCTTC	CASSSTGGSYNEQFF
TRBV18	16	NA	TRBD1	TRBJ1-2	TGTGCCAGCTCACCACAGGGACAGGCCCTTAACTATGGCTACACCTTC	CASSPQGQALNYGYTF
TRBV14	15	NA	NA	TRBJ1-4	TGTGCCAGCAGCCAAATAACAGGGTTCAGTGAAAAACTGTTTTTT	CASSQITGFSEKLFF
TRBV7-2	17	NA	NA	TRBJ1-4	TGTGCCAGCAGTTCTCAGGGGATGGGGCGTACTAATGAAAAACTGTTTTTT	CASSSQGMGRTNEKLFF
TRBV5-1	14	NA	NA	TRBJ1-2	TGCGCCAGCAGTGGAGGAGAAGGAGTGGGTGGCTACACCTTC	CASSGGEGVGGYTF